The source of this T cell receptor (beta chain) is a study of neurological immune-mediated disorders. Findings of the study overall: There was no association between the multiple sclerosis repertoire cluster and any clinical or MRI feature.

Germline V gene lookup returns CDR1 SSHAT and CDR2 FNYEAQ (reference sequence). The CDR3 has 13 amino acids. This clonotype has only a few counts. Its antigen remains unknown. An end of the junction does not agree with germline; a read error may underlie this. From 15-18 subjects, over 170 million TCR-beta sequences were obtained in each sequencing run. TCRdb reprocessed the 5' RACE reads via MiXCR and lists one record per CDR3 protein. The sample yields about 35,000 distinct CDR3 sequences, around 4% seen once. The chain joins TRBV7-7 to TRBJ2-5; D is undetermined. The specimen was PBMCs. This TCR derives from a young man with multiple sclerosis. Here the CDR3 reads CASSFIITETQYF. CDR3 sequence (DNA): TGTGCTAGCAGCTTTATCATAACGGAGACCCAGTACTTC.